This entry concerns a single TCR beta chain. This sample stems from a study of blood T cell repertoires in COVID-19. Across the whole study: Collection of acute and convalescent COVID-19 samples took place in the United States, Italy and Spain. Sample material is recorded as cDNA or gDNA derived from T cells, B-cell-depleted T cells, or PBMCs.

CDR1 and CDR2 (germline): PRHDT, FYEKMQ (reference sequence). V gave up 4 bases and J gave up 1 base, with 7 bases separating them. The CDR3 covers 13 residues. Under the authors' procedure: Estimation of nucleated cell counts was performed using reference gene primer amplification. Method: immunoSEQ multiplex PCR; TCRdb's copy keeps in-frame clones and lacks some. The V and J calls and the clone size are those of that table, but D and trimming were determined from the DNA. The table has 150,000 to 200,000 clones, roughly 87% seen once. The rearrangement uses TRBV13 and TRBJ2-5; D gene ambiguous. This TCR came from a human donor in a cohort sampled during active COVID-19. Sequencing was performed on peripheral blood. Written as DNA, the CDR3 is TGTGCCAGCAGCTCCTTGTTCCAAGAGACCCAGTACTTC. It encodes CASSSLFQETQYF.